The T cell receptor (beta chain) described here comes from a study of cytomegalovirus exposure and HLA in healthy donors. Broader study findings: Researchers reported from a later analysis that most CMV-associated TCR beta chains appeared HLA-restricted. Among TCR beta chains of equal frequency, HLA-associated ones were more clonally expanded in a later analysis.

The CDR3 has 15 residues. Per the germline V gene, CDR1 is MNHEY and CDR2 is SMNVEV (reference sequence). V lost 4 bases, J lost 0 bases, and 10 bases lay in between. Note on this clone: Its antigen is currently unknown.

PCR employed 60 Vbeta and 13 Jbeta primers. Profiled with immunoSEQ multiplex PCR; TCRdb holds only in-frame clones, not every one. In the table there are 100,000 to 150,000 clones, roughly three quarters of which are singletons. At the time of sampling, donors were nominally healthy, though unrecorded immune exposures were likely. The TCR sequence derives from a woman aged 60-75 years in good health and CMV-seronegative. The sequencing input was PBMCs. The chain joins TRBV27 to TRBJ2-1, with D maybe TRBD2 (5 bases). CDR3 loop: CASSSDWSSYNEQFF. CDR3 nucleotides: TGTGCCAGCAGTTCGGACTGGTCCTCCTACAATGAGCAGTTCTTC.